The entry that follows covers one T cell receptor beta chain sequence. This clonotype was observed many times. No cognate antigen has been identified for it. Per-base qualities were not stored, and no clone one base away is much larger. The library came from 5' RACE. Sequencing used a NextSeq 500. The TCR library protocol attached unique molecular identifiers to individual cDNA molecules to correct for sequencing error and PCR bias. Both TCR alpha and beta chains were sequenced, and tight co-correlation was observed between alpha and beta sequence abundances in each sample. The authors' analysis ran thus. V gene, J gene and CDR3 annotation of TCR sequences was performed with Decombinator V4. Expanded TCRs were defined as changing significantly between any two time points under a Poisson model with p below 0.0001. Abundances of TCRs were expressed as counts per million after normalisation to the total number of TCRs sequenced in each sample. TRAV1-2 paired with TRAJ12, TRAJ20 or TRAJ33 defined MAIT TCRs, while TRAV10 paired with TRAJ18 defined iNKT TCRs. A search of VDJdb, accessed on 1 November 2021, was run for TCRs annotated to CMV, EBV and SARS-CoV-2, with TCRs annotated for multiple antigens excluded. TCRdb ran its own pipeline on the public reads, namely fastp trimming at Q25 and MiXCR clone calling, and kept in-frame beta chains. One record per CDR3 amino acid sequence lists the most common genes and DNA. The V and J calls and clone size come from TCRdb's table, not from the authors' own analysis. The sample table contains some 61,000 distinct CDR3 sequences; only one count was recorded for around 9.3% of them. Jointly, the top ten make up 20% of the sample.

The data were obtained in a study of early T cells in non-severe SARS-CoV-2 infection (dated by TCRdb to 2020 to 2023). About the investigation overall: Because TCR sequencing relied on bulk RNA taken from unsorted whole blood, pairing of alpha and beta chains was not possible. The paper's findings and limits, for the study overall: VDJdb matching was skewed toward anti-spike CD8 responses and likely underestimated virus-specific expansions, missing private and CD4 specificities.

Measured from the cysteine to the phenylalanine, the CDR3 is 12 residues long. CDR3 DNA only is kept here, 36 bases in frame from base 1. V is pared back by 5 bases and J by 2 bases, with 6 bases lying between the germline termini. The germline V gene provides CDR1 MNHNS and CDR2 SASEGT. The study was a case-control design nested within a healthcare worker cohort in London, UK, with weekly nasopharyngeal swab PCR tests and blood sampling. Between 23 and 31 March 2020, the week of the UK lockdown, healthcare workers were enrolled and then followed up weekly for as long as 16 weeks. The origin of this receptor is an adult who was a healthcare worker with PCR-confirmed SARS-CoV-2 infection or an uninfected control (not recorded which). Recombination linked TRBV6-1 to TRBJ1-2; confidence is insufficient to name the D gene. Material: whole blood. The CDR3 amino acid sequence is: CASSRVNYGYTF. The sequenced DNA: TGTGCCAGCAGTAGGGTGAACTATGGCTACACCTTC.